This TCR beta chain originates from a study of blood T cell repertoires in COVID-19. Study in general: In each case, the material was cDNA or gDNA derived from T cells, B-cell-depleted T cells, or PBMCs.

In its sample, this clone was seen once. This CDR3 has 16 residues. Germline V gene lookup returns CDR1 SGHRS and CDR2 YFSETQ. Trimming shortened V by 0 bases and J by 7 bases, and 16 bases separated the two germline ends. Profiled with immunoSEQ multiplex PCR; TCRdb holds only in-frame clones, not every one. The sample lists 200,000 or so clones; 80% to 85% were seen once. The sequencing input was peripheral blood. This receptor was obtained from a woman in her sixties or seventies with acute or convalescent COVID-19. The chain employs TRBV5-1 and TRBJ2-2, with D possibly TRBD1 on 6 matching bases. DNA for the CDR3: TGCGCCAGCAGCTTGGCCCTGGAACAGGGAAGCGGGGAGCTGTTTTTT. It is translated as CASSLALEQGSGELFF.